This record concerns one T cell receptor (beta chain) sequence. The CDR3 runs 19 residues. Original handling: Reference gene primer amplification in the assay estimated nucleated cell counts. Sequenced by immunoSEQ multiplex PCR; TCRdb stores in-frame clones only, minus some. V, J and clone size were drawn from that table, and D and trimming were deduced from the DNA. The table includes 140,000 to 150,000 clones, approximately 73% detected once. The sample originates from a study of blood T cell repertoires in COVID-19. Study-wide background: Both acute and convalescent COVID-19 samples were obtained from the United States, Italy and Spain. Sources were T cells, B-cell-depleted T cells, or PBMCs; the material itself was cDNA or gDNA.

This clonotype was sampled from a man in his sixties with acute or convalescent COVID-19. The sequencing input was peripheral blood. The V and J genes are TRBV21-1 and TRBJ2-1; the D call TRBD2 from the table was never checked on the DNA. TRBV21-1 corresponds to a pseudogene. The CDR3 region is CASSKDPLIARSSYNEQFF. For the CDR3, the DNA is TGTGCCAGCAGCAAAGATCCTTTGATAGCGAGAAGCTCCTACAATGAGCAGTTCTTC.